This TCR beta chain was recovered during a study of cytomegalovirus exposure and HLA in healthy donors. Separate from the roughly 730-subject first cohort, the roughly 120-subject validation cohort was the one that the donors belonged to. TCRdb keeps only in-frame clones here, not all; method: immunoSEQ multiplex PCR. The sample yields roughly 180,000 clones, around nine tenths seen once. In germline, CDR1 is SGHVS, CDR2 FQNEAQ. There are 15 residues in the CDR3. After removal of 2 bases from V and 5 bases from J, the junction contained 5 bases not matched to a gene. Only one count was recorded for this clone.

The source material was PBMCs. The chain links TRBV7-8 to TRBJ2-2; 7 bases are shared with TRBD2. This TCR derives from a man aged 25 to 45 in good health and CMV-seropositive. In nucleotides, the CDR3 is TGTGCCAGCAGCTTATGGACTAGGAGTACCGGGGAGCTGTTTTTT. Its protein is CASSLWTRSTGELFF.